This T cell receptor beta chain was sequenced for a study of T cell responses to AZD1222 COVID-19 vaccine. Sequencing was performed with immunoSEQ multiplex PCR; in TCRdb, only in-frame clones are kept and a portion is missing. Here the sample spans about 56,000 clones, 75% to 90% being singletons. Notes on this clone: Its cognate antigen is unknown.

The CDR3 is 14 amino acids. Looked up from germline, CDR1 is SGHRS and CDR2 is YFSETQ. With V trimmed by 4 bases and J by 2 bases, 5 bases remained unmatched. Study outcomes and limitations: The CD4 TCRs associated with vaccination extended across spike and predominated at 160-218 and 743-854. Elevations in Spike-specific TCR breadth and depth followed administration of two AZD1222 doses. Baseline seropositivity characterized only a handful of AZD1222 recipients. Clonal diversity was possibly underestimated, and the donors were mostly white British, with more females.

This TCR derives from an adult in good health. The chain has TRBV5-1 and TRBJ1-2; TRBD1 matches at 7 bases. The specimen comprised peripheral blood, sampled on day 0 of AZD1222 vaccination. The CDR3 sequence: CASSLQGNNYGYTF. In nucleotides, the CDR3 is TGCGCCAGCAGCCTACAGGGGAACAACTATGGCTACACCTTC.